This T cell receptor (beta chain) was sequenced in a study of OX40 agonist ivuxolimab in advanced cancers. The overall study: An agonistic human IgG2 monoclonal antibody against OX40 (CD134) was given. Dose-escalation subjects each had hepatocellular carcinoma, melanoma, renal cell or head and neck cancer.

Only in-frame clones appear in the TCRdb table, and some are missing; sequencing was by immunoSEQ multiplex PCR. The table has fewer than 55,000 clones, around 87% seen once. Germline V gives CDR1 LGHNA, CDR2 YSLEER. The CDR3 has 16 residues. After removal of 0 bases from V and 3 bases from J, the junction contained 5 bases not matched to a gene. At cycle 4 day 1, cycle 7 day 1, and baseline, blood was sampled. V and J are TRBV4-3 and TRBJ1-2, with TRBD1 matching 9 bases. The sequence was obtained from an adult with an advanced solid tumor such as melanoma, head and neck, liver or kidney cancer. The material was CD4+ or CD8+ T cells sorted from blood, obtained in a trial of the OX40 agonist ivuxolimab. CDR3 DNA sequence: TGCGCCAGCAGCCAAGATGGGGACAGGGCCGACTATGGCTACACCTTC. Its translation is CASSQDGDRADYGYTF.